Below are 5 T cell receptor beta chains sequenced from a single sample in a study of cytomegalovirus exposure and HLA in healthy donors. Primers included in the PCR were 60 Vbeta and 13 Jbeta primers. Data came from immunoSEQ multiplex PCR; TCRdb stores just in-frame clones and leaves some out. Of 89,000 or so clones listed, just under 75% are singletons. Sequencing input: PBMCs. Every receptor here comes from a man aged 55 to 70 in good health and CMV-seronegative.

This chain connects TRBV7-3 to TRBJ2-3; 14 bases line up with TRBD2. Germline loops: CDR1 SGHTA, CDR2 FQGTGA. The CDR3 covers 16 residues. J lost 6 bases, V lost 5 bases, and 7 bases had no gene match. CDR3 loop: CASSPRLAGGRDTQYF. The CDR3 DNA is TGTGCCAGCAGCCCCCGACTAGCGGGGGGGCGGGATACGCAGTATTTT.

The chain joins TRBV7-2 to TRBJ1-2; 9 positions agree with TRBD1. Germline values: CDR1 SGHTA, CDR2 FQGNSA. Trimming cost V 3 bases and J 7 bases; bases outside gene matches: 6. This CDR3 is built from 14 residues. CDR3 amino acids: CASSFGQGRVGYTF. The CDR3 DNA reads as TGTGCCAGCAGCTTTGGACAGGGGAGGGTTGGCTACACCTTC.

The J gene is TRBJ1-2, the V gene TRBV19; 7 bases agree with TRBD1. Germline CDR1 and CDR2: LNHDA and SQIVND (reference sequence). V trimming: 5 bases; J trimming: 5 bases; junction bases outside the gene matches: 11. The CDR3 is 15 residues long. The CDR3 region has the DNA TGTGCCAGTAGTCCCTGGGGACAGTTGTTTTATGGCTACACCTTC. This encodes CASSPWGQLFYGYTF.

The chain links TRBV4-2 to TRBJ1-1; the D is unclear. This CDR3 contains 15 residues. V lost 0 bases, J lost 1 base, and 9 bases lay in between. The germline V gene has CDR1 LGHNA and CDR2 YNFKEQ. The CDR3, as DNA: TGTGCCAGCAGCCAAGACCAAGACTGGAACACTGAAGCTTTCTTT. Translation: CASSQDQDWNTEAFF.

CDR3 coding DNA: TGTGCCAGCAGTTCAATAAGGGGTGCCTATGGCTACACCTTC. Protein product: CASSSIRGAYGYTF. The chain recombines TRBV27 with TRBJ1-2; TRBD1 might be the D (5 bases). Trimming shortened V by 4 bases and J by 4 bases, and 13 bases separated the two germline ends. This CDR3 comprises 14 residues. Looked up from germline, CDR1 is MNHEY and CDR2 is SMNVEV (reference sequence).